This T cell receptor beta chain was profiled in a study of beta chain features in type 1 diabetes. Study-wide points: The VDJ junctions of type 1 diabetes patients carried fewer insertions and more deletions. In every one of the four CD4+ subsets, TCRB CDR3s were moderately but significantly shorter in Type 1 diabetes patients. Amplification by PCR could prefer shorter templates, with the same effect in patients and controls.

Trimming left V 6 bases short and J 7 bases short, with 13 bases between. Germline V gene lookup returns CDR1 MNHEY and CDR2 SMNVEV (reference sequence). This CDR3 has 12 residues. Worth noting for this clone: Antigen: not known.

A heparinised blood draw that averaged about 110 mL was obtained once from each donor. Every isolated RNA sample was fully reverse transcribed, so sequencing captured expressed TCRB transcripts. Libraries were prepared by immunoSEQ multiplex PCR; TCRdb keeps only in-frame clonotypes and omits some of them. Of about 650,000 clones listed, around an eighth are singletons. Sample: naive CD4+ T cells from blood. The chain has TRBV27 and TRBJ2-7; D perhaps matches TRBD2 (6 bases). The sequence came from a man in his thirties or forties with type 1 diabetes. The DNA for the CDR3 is TGTGCCAGCAGGAAGGAGGGCTGGGAGCAGTACTTC. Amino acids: CASRKEGWEQYF.